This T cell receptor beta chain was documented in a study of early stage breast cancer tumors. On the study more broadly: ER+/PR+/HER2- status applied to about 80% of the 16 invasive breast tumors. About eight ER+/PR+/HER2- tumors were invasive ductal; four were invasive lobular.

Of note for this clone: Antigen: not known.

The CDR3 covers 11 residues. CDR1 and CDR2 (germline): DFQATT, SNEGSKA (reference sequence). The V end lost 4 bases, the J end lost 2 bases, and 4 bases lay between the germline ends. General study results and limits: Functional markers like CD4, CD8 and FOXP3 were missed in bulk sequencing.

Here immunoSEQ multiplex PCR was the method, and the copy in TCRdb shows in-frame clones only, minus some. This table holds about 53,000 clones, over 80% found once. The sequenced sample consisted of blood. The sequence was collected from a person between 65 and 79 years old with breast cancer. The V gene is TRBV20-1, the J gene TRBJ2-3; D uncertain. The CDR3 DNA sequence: TGCAGTGCTACCTACACAGATACGCAGTATTTT. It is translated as CSATYTDTQYF.